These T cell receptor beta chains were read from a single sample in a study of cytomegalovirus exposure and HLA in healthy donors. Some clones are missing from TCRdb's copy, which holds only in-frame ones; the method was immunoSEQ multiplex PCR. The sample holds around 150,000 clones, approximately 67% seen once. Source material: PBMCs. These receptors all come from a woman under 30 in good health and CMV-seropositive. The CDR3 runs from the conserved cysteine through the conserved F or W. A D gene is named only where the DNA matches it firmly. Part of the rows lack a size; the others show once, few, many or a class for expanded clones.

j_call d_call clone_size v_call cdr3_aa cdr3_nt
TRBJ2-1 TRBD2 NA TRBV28 CASRSSSGDSYNEQFF TGTGCCAGCAGATCCTCTAGCGGAGACTCCTACAATGAGCAGTTCTTC
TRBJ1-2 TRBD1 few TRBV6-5 CASSPDRGQNYGYTF TGTGCCAGCAGCCCGGACAGGGGCCAGAACTATGGCTACACCTTC
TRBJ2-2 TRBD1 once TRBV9 CASSDRGLSGELFF TGTGCCAGCAGTGACAGGGGCCTATCCGGGGAGCTGTTTTTT
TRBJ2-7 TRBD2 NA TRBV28 CASSQGLAANYEQYF TGTGCCAGCAGTCAGGGACTAGCGGCCAACTACGAGCAGTACTTC
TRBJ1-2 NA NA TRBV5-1 CASSPGGAAPARGGYTF TGCGCCAGCAGCCCGGGGGGGGCAGCCCCAGCGAGGGGGGGCTACACCTTC
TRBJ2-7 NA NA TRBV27 CASSLGQGIHEQYF TGTGCCAGCAGTTTAGGGCAGGGAATACACGAGCAGTACTTC
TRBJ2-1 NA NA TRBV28 CASSASWNEQFF TGTGCCAGCAGCGCGAGTTGGAATGAGCAGTTCTTC
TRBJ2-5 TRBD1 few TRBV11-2 CASSYGTGGETQYF TGTGCCAGCAGCTACGGGACAGGTGGGGAGACCCAGTACTTC
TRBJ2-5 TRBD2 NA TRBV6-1 CASRLAGVLGGTQYF TGTGCCAGCCGGCTAGCGGGGGTTTTGGGGGGGACCCAGTACTTC
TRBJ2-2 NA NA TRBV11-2 CASSLFPGRSTGELFF TGTGCCAGCAGCTTATTCCCAGGGAGGAGCACCGGGGAGCTGTTTTTT
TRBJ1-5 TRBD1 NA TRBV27 CASSLFGTGDLSNQPQHF TGTGCCAGCAGTTTGTTTGGGACAGGGGACCTTAGCAATCAGCCCCAGCATTTT
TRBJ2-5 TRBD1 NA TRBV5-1 CASSFGERAKVRDRGLETQYF TGCGCCAGCAGCTTCGGCGAGAGGGCCAAGGTTCGAGACAGGGGGCTTGAGACCCAGTACTTC
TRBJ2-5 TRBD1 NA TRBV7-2 CASSLVQGSQETQYF TGTGCCAGCAGCTTAGTACAGGGGTCACAAGAGACCCAGTACTTC
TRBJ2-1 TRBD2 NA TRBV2 CASRGDYGYNEQFF TGTGCCAGCAGGGGGGACTACGGTTACAATGAGCAGTTCTTC
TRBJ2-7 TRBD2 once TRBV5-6 CASSLGAGGGVYEQYF TGTGCCAGCAGCTTGGGGGCAGGCGGGGGAGTCTACGAGCAGTACTTC
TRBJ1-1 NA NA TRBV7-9 CASSLMADTEAFF TGTGCCAGCAGCTTAATGGCGGACACTGAAGCTTTCTTT
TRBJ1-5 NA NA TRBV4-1 CASSQDDDNSNQPQHF TGCGCCAGCAGCCAAGACGACGACAATAGCAATCAGCCCCAGCATTTT
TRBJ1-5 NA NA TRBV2 CASSDGARRGGQPQHF TGTGCCAGCAGTGACGGTGCCAGGCGGGGAGGGCAGCCCCAGCATTTT
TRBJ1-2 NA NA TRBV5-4 CASSFSGHGYTF TGTGCCAGCAGCTTTTCTGGCCATGGCTACACCTTC
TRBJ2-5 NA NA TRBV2 CASSGGLIETQYF TGTGCCAGCAGTGGGGGACTCATAGAGACCCAGTACTTC
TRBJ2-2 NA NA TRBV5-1 CASSLVAGNGELFF TGCGCCAGCAGCTTGGTGGCCGGGAACGGGGAGCTGTTTTTT
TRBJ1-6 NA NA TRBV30 CAWKRGPHGGFSPLHF TGTGCCTGGAAAAGGGGACCACATGGGGGCTTTTCACCCCTCCACTTT
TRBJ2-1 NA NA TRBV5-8 CASSTGTGSNEQFF TGTGCCAGCAGCACCGGTACAGGGTCCAATGAGCAGTTCTTC
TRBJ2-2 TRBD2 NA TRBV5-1 CASSLVSGVDTGELFF TGCGCCAGCAGCTTGGTCAGCGGGGTTGACACCGGGGAGCTGTTTTTT
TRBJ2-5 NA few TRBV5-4 CASHRAQETQYF TGTGCCAGTCACAGGGCTCAAGAGACCCAGTACTTC
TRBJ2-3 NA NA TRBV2 CASSIQPRSIDTQYF TGTGCCAGCAGTATTCAGCCGCGGAGCATAGATACGCAGTATTTT
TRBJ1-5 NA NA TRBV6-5 CASREQRNQPQHF TGTGCCAGCAGGGAGCAGAGGAATCAGCCCCAGCATTTT
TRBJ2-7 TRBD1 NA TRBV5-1 CASSSSPGQGYHEQYF TGCGCCAGCAGCTCGAGTCCGGGACAGGGGTACCACGAGCAGTACTTC
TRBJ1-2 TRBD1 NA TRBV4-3 CASSQGDRAGGYTF TGCGCCAGCAGCCAAGGGGACAGGGCAGGAGGCTACACCTTC
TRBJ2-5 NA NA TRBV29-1 CSVGGVRTQYF TGCAGCGTGGGGGGTGTGAGGACCCAGTACTTC
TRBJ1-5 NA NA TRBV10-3 CATKQGWDQPQHF TGTGCCACGAAACAGGGTTGGGATCAGCCCCAGCATTTT
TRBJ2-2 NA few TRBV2 CASRGHLSTGELFF TGTGCCAGCAGGGGGCACCTAAGCACCGGGGAGCTGTTTTTT
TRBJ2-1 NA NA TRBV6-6 CASSSPRVAAYNEQFF TGTGCCAGCAGTTCCCCCCGGGTAGCGGCGTACAATGAGCAGTTCTTC
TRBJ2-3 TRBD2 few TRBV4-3 CASSQGAGGRDTQYF TGCGCCAGCAGCCAAGGTGCGGGGGGGCGAGATACGCAGTATTTT
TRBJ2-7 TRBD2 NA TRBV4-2 CASSQDGLESYEQYF TGTGCCAGCAGCCAAGACGGACTAGAAAGCTACGAGCAGTACTTC
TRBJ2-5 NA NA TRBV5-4 CASSSSGTFRKTQYF TGTGCCAGCAGCTCCTCGGGAACCTTTCGGAAGACCCAGTACTTC
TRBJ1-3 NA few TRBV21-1 CARVTEGNTIYF TGTGCCAGGGTGACAGAAGGAAACACCATATATTTT
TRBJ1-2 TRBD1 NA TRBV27 CASSPRQGVYGYTF TGTGCCAGCAGTCCCCGGCAGGGGGTCTATGGCTACACCTTC
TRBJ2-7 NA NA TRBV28 CASITGGLVPIYEQYF TGTGCCAGCATCACCGGAGGCCTCGTTCCCATCTACGAGCAGTACTTC
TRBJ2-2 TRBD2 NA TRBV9 CASSVRTSGSPGELFF TGTGCCAGCAGCGTCAGGACTAGCGGGAGTCCCGGGGAGCTGTTTTTT
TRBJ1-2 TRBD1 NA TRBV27 CASSLGTGGSNYGYTF TGTGCCAGCAGTCTCGGGACAGGGGGAAGTAACTATGGCTACACCTTC
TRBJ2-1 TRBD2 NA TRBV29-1 CSVDLAGDEQFF TGCAGCGTTGATTTAGCGGGGGATGAGCAGTTCTTC
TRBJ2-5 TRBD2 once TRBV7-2 CASSLALAGGQETQYF TGTGCCAGCAGCTTAGCATTAGCGGGGGGCCAAGAGACCCAGTACTTC
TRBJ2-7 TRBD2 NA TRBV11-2 CASSWAGGPSYEQYF TGTGCCAGCAGCTGGGCGGGAGGGCCTTCGTACGAGCAGTACTTC
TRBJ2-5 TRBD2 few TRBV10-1 CASSSGRAAEETQYF TGCGCCAGCAGTAGCGGGAGGGCCGCAGAGGAGACCCAGTACTTC
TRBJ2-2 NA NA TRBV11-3 CASSRLFTGELFF TGTGCCAGCAGCAGACTATTCACCGGGGAGCTGTTTTTT
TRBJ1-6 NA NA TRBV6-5 CASSYGGSGSPLHF TGTGCCAGCAGTTACGGGGGGAGCGGTTCACCCCTCCACTTT
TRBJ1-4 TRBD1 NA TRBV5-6 CASSLARWGDRDEKLFF TGTGCCAGCAGCTTGGCTAGATGGGGGGACAGGGATGAAAAACTGTTTTTT
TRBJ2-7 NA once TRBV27 CASSLFTGYGYEQYF TGTGCCAGCAGTTTATTCACAGGGTACGGGTACGAGCAGTACTTC
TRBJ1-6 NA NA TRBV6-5 CASRGPPAGGSPLHF TGTGCCAGCAGGGGCCCCCCGGCGGGGGGATCACCCCTCCACTTT
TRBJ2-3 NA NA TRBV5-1 CASSLEEGRNTQYF TGCGCCAGCAGCTTGGAAGAGGGGAGGAATACGCAGTATTTT